This T cell receptor beta chain was captured by sequencing in a study of blood T cell repertoires in COVID-19. Study at large: There were acute and convalescent COVID-19 samples, and they came from the United States, Italy and Spain. Sources were T cells, B-cell-depleted T cells, or PBMCs; the material itself was cDNA or gDNA.

The CDR3 sequence is 18 residues long. Losses at the gene ends were 2 bases for V and 4 bases for J; bases not matched to a gene: 12. Germline V gives CDR1 SGHRS, CDR2 YFSETQ. Profiling relied on immunoSEQ multiplex PCR, and the TCRdb table lists in-frame clones only, not all of them. The table has 400,000 or so clones, approximately 86% seen once; the top ten hold roughly 2%. Participant reports of clinical history set cohort assignment. Sequencing was carried out using PBMCs or T cells enriched from blood (not recorded which). The chain links TRBV5-1 to TRBJ1-4; 9 bases align to TRBD1. This TCR was recovered from a woman aged 40 to 50 with acute COVID-19. Here the CDR3 reads CASSFGTGTYLVNEKLFF. The CDR3 coding sequence is TGCGCCAGCAGCTTCGGGACAGGGACCTACCTCGTTAATGAAAAACTGTTTTTT. Filled out from reference TRBV5-1 and TRBJ1-4, the complete variable domain reads KAGVTQTPRYLIKTRGQQVTLSCSPISGHRSVSWYQQTPGQGLQFLFEYFSETQRNKGNFPGRFSGRQFSNSRSEMNVSTLELGDSALYLCASSFGTGTYLVNEKLFFGSGTQLSVL.